The 8 T cell receptor beta chains below all came from one sample that was sequenced in a study of T-cell memory formation after mild COVID-19 (dated by TCRdb to about 2021). Library generation was performed with 5' RACE. The instrument was an Illumina NovaSeq 6000. TCRdb reprocessing: public reads trimmed at Q25 with fastp, clones called with MiXCR, in-frame beta chains kept. A single entry per CDR3 protein holds the most common genes and DNA from its merged rows. The sample contains roughly 180,000 distinct CDR3 sequences, less than 20% of them found a single time. The ten most abundant clones make up approximately 4% of the sample. The sequenced sample was PBMCs or a T cell subset sorted from them (not recorded which). All receptors come from a man between 18 and 35 years old who had mild COVID-19 (a few samples of this study predate the infection). The sample titles of this study are shuffled in the database, so cell type and time point are left out; the donor was told from shared clones.

The chain is built from TRBV5-1 and TRBJ2-3; 7 bases are shared with TRBD1. The CDR3 consists of 16 residues. Trimming removed 6 bases from V and 0 bases from J; junction bases left unmatched: 10. Germline V CDR1 and CDR2: SGHRS, YFSETQ. The CDR3 DNA is TGCGCCAGCAAGGCTTGGACAGGACCTAGCACAGATACGCAGTATTTT. Protein: CASKAWTGPSTDTQYF.

The gene calls are TRBV11-3 and TRBJ2-2; D possibly corresponds to TRBD2 (6 bases). V lost 3 bases and J 4 bases, leaving 12 bases between the germline ends. This CDR3 has 15 amino acids. Germline CDR1 is SGHNT and CDR2 is YENEEA. The CDR3 is CASSFGGVGTGELFF. CDR3 sequence (DNA): TGTGCCAGCAGCTTCGGAGGGGTAGGCACCGGGGAGCTGTTTTTT.

J is TRBJ1-1 and V is TRBV30; D might be TRBD1 (5 bases). Germline CDR1 and CDR2: GTSNPN and SVGIG (reference sequence). This CDR3 has 12 amino acids. The V and J ends lost 3 bases and 5 bases respectively, with 10 bases between them. The chain's CDR3 is CAWSRGWTEAFF. CDR3 DNA: TGTGCCTGGAGCCGGGGGTGGACTGAAGCTTTCTTT.

This clonotype was counted a few times. The rearrangement joins TRBV5-8 to TRBJ2-1, with D hard to call. The CDR3 loop spans 13 amino acids. Trimming removed 0 bases from V and 9 bases from J, with 10 bases in between. Germline CDR1 reads SGHTS; CDR2 reads YDEGEE. CDR3 region: CASSLVYAAEQFF. CDR3 DNA: TGTGCCAGCAGCTTGGTCTACGCGGCTGAGCAGTTCTTC.

This chain connects TRBV7-3 to TRBJ2-2; D might be TRBD1 or TRBD2, each matching 5 bases. CDR1 is SGHTA, CDR2 FQGTGA, per germline. The CDR3 has 16 amino acids. The ends were cut back, 5 bases at V and 4 bases at J, with 17 bases in the middle. The DNA of the CDR3 is TGTGCCAGCAGCCACCCGCAGGGTAGCGTCACCGGGGAGCTGTTTTTT. It specifies CASSHPQGSVTGELFF.

This chain joins TRBV20-1 and TRBJ2-7; tentatively, D is TRBD1 (5 bases). Trimming removed 3 bases from V and 3 bases from J, with 9 bases in between. The CDR3 consists of 12 residues. Germline lookup yields CDR1 DFQATT and CDR2 SNEGSKA (reference sequence). The CDR3 bases are TGCAGTGCTAGGATCCAGGGCTACGAGCAGTACGTC. This sequence encodes CSARIQGYEQYV.

The chain joins TRBV4-1 to TRBJ2-1; 8 bases fit TRBD2. Germline V lookup: CDR1 MGHRA, CDR2 YSYEKL. This CDR3 region has 17 residues. The trim removed 3 bases at V and 8 bases at J, leaving 15 bases unmatched. In nucleotides, the CDR3 is TGCGCCAGCAGCCACCCCCTGCGGGGGGTCAGTATGGATGAGCAGTTCTTC. Its protein product is CASSHPLRGVSMDEQFF.

This clonotype was seen more than once but under ten times. The V gene is TRBV28, the J gene TRBJ2-2; D is ambiguous. The CDR3 length is 15 residues. Germline V gene sequence: CDR1 MDHEN, CDR2 SYDVKM. The V end was cut by 2 bases, the J end by 6 bases, with 13 bases between. For the CDR3, the DNA is TGTGCCAGCAGTTTAAGAACTGGGTTGCCCGGGGAGCTGTTTTTT. Translating it yields CASSLRTGLPGELFF. The full variable domain, with the rest looked up from reference TRBV28 and TRBJ2-2, is DVKVTQSSRYLVKRTGEKVFLECVQDMDHENMFWYRQDPGLGLRLIYFSYDVKMKEKGDIPEGYSVSREKKERFSLILESASTNQTSMYLCASSLRTGLPGELFFGEGSRLTVL.